This T cell receptor (beta chain) comes out of a study of T cell repertoires in cytomegalovirus infection (dated by TCRdb to about 2019). About the study as a whole: Peptide stimulations targeted recently identified HLA-C-restricted CMV epitopes, whose presentation resists viral immunomodulation, together with well-studied HLA-B-restricted epitopes. Because public TCR beta signatures pointed to carriage of CMV infection together with the matching HLA type, the HLA type of each donor mattered for the analysis. Points the paper makes about the study in general: In both this cohort and an independent approximately 350-donor cohort, the cumulative frequency of public TCR beta family members distinguished carriers of CMV infection plus the relevant HLA type. The ex vivo response was dominated by HLA-C-restricted CMV-specific TCR beta clonotypes, which also provided the single most frequent clonotype in two of eight donors.

For CDR1 and CDR2, the germline V gene lists SGHNT and YENEEA. V is pared back by 1 base and J by 8 bases, with 9 bases lying between the germline termini. Counted from cysteine to phenylalanine, this CDR3 has 13 amino acids. Only the CDR3 DNA stays, 39 bases, in frame from base 1. The instrument given in TCRdb is Illumina HiSeq 1500. Clones were called with MiXCR by TCRdb after fastp trimmed the public reads at Q25, and only in-frame beta chains were retained. Identical CDR3 protein sequences are pooled into one entry, listed with their most common genes and DNA. The sample includes fewer than 85,000 distinct CDR3 sequences, with 45% to 55% observed a single time. The ten largest clones capture approximately 93% of the sample. The meaning of the sample's treatment or condition label: in vitro stimulation with specific CMV peptide epitopes to enrich CMV-specific T cells. With regard to this clonotype: The clone's antigen remains unknown. The sample holds no much larger clone one base away, and base qualities are not on file.

The clonotype originates from a human donor in good health (CMV status not recorded). Some clones in this sample may be carry-over from other donors' samples. The chain couples TRBV11-3 to TRBJ2-1, with the D gene too uncertain to name. The sequenced sample was CD8+ T cells from cultured PBMCs, obtained from culture after CMV antigen stimulation. The DNA sequence is given as TGTGCCAGCAGCTTAGCTCTTTCGTATGAGCAGTTCTTC. Its protein reads: CASSLALSYEQFF.